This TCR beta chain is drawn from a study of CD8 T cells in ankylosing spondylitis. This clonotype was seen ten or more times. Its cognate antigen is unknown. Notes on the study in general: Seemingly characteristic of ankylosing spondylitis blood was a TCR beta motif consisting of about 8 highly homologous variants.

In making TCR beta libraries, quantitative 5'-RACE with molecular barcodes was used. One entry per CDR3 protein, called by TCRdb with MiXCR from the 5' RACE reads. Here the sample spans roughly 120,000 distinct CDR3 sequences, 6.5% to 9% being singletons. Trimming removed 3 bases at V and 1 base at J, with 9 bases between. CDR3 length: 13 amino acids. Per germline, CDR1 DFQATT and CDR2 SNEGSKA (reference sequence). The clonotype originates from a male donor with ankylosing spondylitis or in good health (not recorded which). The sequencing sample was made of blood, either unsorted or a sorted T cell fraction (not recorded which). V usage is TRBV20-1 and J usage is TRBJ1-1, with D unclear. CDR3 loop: CSASARQNTEAFF. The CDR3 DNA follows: TGCAGTGCTAGTGCACGGCAGAACACTGAAGCTTTCTTT.